Shown below are 12 T cell receptor beta chains from a single sample sequenced in a study of T cells in localized non-small cell lung cancer. Produced via immunoSEQ multiplex PCR; TCRdb's table is partial and in-frame only. Of under 25,000 clones in the sample, 85% to 95% are singletons; the top ten hold less than 5%. The sample consisted of peripheral blood, taken before any cancer treatment. Source of these receptors: an older male donor with stage I squamous cell lung carcinoma.

This sequence joins TRBV29-1 and TRBJ2-2; 9 bases are shared with TRBD2. V lost 4 bases, J lost 3 bases, and 6 bases stayed unmatched. The CDR3 extends over 15 amino acids. The germline gives CDR1 SQVTM, CDR2 ANQGSEA. The CDR3 protein is CSVVRTSDYTGELFF. The CDR3 coding sequence is TGCAGCGTTGTTCGGACTAGCGATTACACCGGGGAGCTGTTTTTT.

The chain is built from TRBV30 and TRBJ1-2; D is undetermined. Germline CDR1 and CDR2: GTSNPN and SVGIG (reference sequence). V was shortened by 0 bases and J by 4 bases, with 12 bases between the two germline ends. CDR3 size: 14 residues. The CDR3 is CAWSVGGGSYGYTF. The DNA of the CDR3 is TGTGCCTGGAGTGTTGGAGGAGGGTCCTATGGCTACACCTTC. Together with reference TRBV30 and TRBJ1-2, the CDR3 gives the full variable domain: SQTIHQWPATLVQPVGSPLSLECTVEGTSNPNLYWYRQAAGRGLQLLFYSVGIGQISSEVPQNLSASRPQDRQFILSSKKLLLSDSGFYLCAWSVGGGSYGYTFGSGTRLTVV.

This chain links TRBV11-2 with TRBJ1-1; D not certain. The CDR3 has 13 amino acids. V lost 0 bases to trimming and J lost 7 bases, with 9 bases between them. CDR1 SGHAT and CDR2 FQNNGV come from the germline V gene. CDR3 in amino acids: CASSLDWRFEAFF. DNA for the CDR3: TGTGCCAGCAGCTTAGATTGGAGATTTGAAGCTTTCTTT.

This chain joins TRBV30 and TRBJ2-7; D is perhaps TRBD1 (6 bases). The CDR3 is 13 residues long. Germline V gene data show CDR1 as GTSNPN and CDR2 as SVGIG (reference sequence). Trimming stripped 2 bases from V and 3 bases from J, with 11 bases between. Written as DNA, the CDR3 is TGTGCCTGGAGTATTGGGACACACTACGAGCAGTACTTC. Its protein product is CAWSIGTHYEQYF.

J is TRBJ1-1 and V is TRBV10-3; D ambiguous. Germline V gene data show CDR1 as ENHRY and CDR2 as SYGVKD. The CDR3 contains 16 residues. V gave up 6 bases and J gave up 2 bases, with 19 bases separating them. The CDR3 bases are TGTGCCATCAGATCCCGACCTCAGTCCGCCAACACTGAAGCTTTCTTT. Amino acid sequence: CAIRSRPQSANTEAFF.

The chain is built from TRBV4-2 and TRBJ1-5; D might be TRBD1 (6 bases). Per germline, CDR1 LGHNA and CDR2 YNFKEQ. V lost 0 bases and J 3 bases, leaving 9 bases between the germline ends. The CDR3 has 15 amino acids. The CDR3, as DNA: TGTGCCAGCAGCCAAGACAGGACAGCCAATCAGCCCCAGCATTTT. Translated, it gives CASSQDRTANQPQHF.

The V call is TRBV5-1, the J call TRBJ2-1, with D possibly matching TRBD1 (5 bases). The CDR3 contains 15 residues. Germline V gives CDR1 SGHRS, CDR2 YFSETQ. Trimming cost V 3 bases and J 5 bases, with 15 bases left between them. The CDR3 nucleotides are TGCGCCAGCAGCTCCCGACAGTCAGGCAACAATGAGCAGTTCTTC. It is translated as CASSSRQSGNNEQFF.

This clone occurred once. The chain couples TRBV15 to TRBJ1-4; D not resolved. The germline gives CDR1 LNHNV, CDR2 YYDKDF (reference sequence). This CDR3 contains 13 residues. V shed 0 bases and J shed 8 bases, with 7 bases lying between them. DNA of the CDR3: TGTGCCACCAGCAGAGATAGGCAGGAAAAACTGTTTTTT. The encoded protein is CATSRDRQEKLFF.

The CDR3, as DNA: TGCGCCAGCAGCCAAGAAGTTTCACGGAGTACGCAGTATTTT. Translation gives CASSQEVSRSTQYF. The rearrangement uses TRBV4-3 and TRBJ2-3; D gene uncertain. Germline loops: CDR1 LGHNA, CDR2 YSLEER. The CDR3 spans 14 residues. Trimming took off 0 bases at V and 8 bases at J, with 12 bases between the two ends.

This chain uses TRBV7-7 with TRBJ2-5; the D gene is possibly TRBD1 (7 bases). Germline CDR1 is SSHAT and CDR2 is FNYEAQ (reference sequence). V was shortened by 6 bases and J by 1 base, with 18 bases between the two germline ends. This CDR3 is built from 16 residues. CDR3 bases: TGTGCCAGCAGTCCGGGCGGGACAGCCCTCCAAGAGACCCAGTACTTC. It specifies CASSPGGTALQETQYF.

The chain combines TRBV28 with TRBJ2-7; 9 bases align to TRBD1. V shed 0 bases and J 2 bases; nucleotides not matched to a gene: 8. Germline CDR1 is MDHEN and CDR2 is SYDVKM. The CDR3 runs to 17 residues. CDR3 nucleotide sequence: TGTGCCAGCAGTTTATGGAACCCGGGACAGGGCCCCTACGAGCAGTACTTC. Amino acid sequence: CASSLWNPGQGPYEQYF.

The rearrangement uses TRBV28 and TRBJ2-7, with 10 bases aligning to TRBD1. The V segment lost 2 bases and the J segment 5 bases; nucleotides outside the gene matches: 6. Germline values: CDR1 MDHEN, CDR2 SYDVKM. This CDR3 comprises 15 residues. The CDR3 loop is CASSLTGQGMHEQYF. The CDR3 DNA is TGTGCCAGCAGTTTAACGGGACAGGGGATGCACGAGCAGTACTTC.